These T cell receptor beta chains were read from a single sample in a study of response to subunit inactivated influenza vaccine. TCRdb re-called the RT-PCR reads through MiXCR, storing one row per CDR3 protein. The data contain approximately 500,000 distinct CDR3 sequences, 10% to 15% of them singletons. The starting material was PBMCs from blood, obtained roughly 45 days after vaccination. All receptors derive from a man aged 45-65 years who received an inactivated influenza vaccine. CDR3s include the opening cysteine and the closing phenylalanine or tryptophan. D genes are given only for firm matches. Clone size is stated in some rows and not others, as once, few, many or a class when expanded.

DNA: TGTGCCAGCAGTTACAGTGAAGGGACTGAAGCTTTCTTT
CDR3: CASSYSEGTEAFF
D: NA
size: NA
J: TRBJ1-1
V: TRBV6-2/TRBV6-3

DNA: TGCAGTGCTAGAGACCTAGCGGTAGTAACAGATACGCAGTATTTT
CDR3: CSARDLAVVTDTQYF
D: TRBD2
size: few
J: TRBJ2-3
V: TRBV20-1

DNA: TGTGCCAGCAGCTCCGAGACTAGCGGGTACTACAATGAGCAGTTCTTC
CDR3: CASSSETSGYYNEQFF
D: TRBD2
size: few
J: TRBJ2-1
V: TRBV2

DNA: TGTGCCAGCAGTACCGGGACTAGCGGGAGCAATGAGCAGTTCTTC
CDR3: CASSTGTSGSNEQFF
D: TRBD2
size: many
J: TRBJ2-1
V: TRBV6-1

DNA: TGTGCCAGCACAAACCAAGGGCCAGATGGCGGCTACACCTTC
CDR3: CASTNQGPDGGYTF
D: NA
size: NA
J: TRBJ1-2
V: TRBV7-9

DNA: TGTGCCAGCAGTTTAGCGAGACTAACCGGCAATGAGCAGTTCTTC
CDR3: CASSLARLTGNEQFF
D: NA
size: NA
J: TRBJ2-1
V: TRBV12-3/TRBV12-4

DNA: TGTGCCAGCAGTTCCCCCGGGACAGTCTATGGCTACACCTTC
CDR3: CASSSPGTVYGYTF
D: TRBD1
size: few
J: TRBJ1-2
V: TRBV12-3/TRBV12-4

DNA: TGTGCCAGCGAACAGACGGTCTCCTACGAGCAGTACTTC
CDR3: CASEQTVSYEQYF
D: NA
size: NA
J: TRBJ2-7
V: TRBV28

DNA: TGTGCCAGCAGCTTGAGGGGGTCCAAGAGTGAGCAGTTCTTC
CDR3: CASSLRGSKSEQFF
D: NA
size: many
J: TRBJ2-1
V: TRBV7-9

DNA: TGTGCCAGCAGTTTGAGGAAGGGAGCCACCGGGGAGCTGTTTTTT
CDR3: CASSLRKGATGELFF
D: NA
size: few
J: TRBJ2-2
V: TRBV27

DNA: TGTGCCAGCACCATGTTTGCAGGAGAATACGAGCAGTACTTC
CDR3: CASTMFAGEYEQYF
D: NA
size: many
J: TRBJ2-7
V: TRBV11-2

DNA: TGTGCCAGCAGTACAAGCGGGAGTACCCTGTACGAGCAGTACTTC
CDR3: CASSTSGSTLYEQYF
D: TRBD2
size: NA
J: TRBJ2-7
V: TRBV6-2/TRBV6-3

DNA: TGTGCCAGCAGTCCACTAACAGGGACCCAGCATTTT
CDR3: CASSPLTGTQHF
D: NA
size: few
J: TRBJ1-5
V: TRBV28

DNA: TGTGCCAGCAGTCGGGGACCCCTCACAGATACGCAGTATTTT
CDR3: CASSRGPLTDTQYF
D: NA
size: few
J: TRBJ2-3
V: TRBV7-2

DNA: TGCAGCGCCTCTTTGGAGGCGAATCAGCCCCAGCATTTT
CDR3: CSASLEANQPQHF
D: NA
size: many
J: TRBJ1-5
V: TRBV29-1

DNA: TGTGCCATCAGTGGCGGGCAGGGGAATGCCTACACCTTC
CDR3: CAISGGQGNAYTF
D: NA
size: few
J: TRBJ1-2
V: TRBV10-3

DNA: TGTGCCAGCAGTGATTCAGGGGTCTGGGATGAGCAGTTCTTC
CDR3: CASSDSGVWDEQFF
D: NA
size: NA
J: TRBJ2-1
V: TRBV6-1

DNA: TGCAGTGCCCCTACTAGCGGGAGCACAGATACGCAGTATTTT
CDR3: CSAPTSGSTDTQYF
D: TRBD2
size: few
J: TRBJ2-3
V: TRBV20-1

DNA: TGTGCTAGCAGCTTTCAGACTAGCGGGGGTTTGGTCCAAGAGACCCAGTACTTC
CDR3: CASSFQTSGGLVQETQYF
D: TRBD2
size: few
J: TRBJ2-5
V: TRBV7-7

DNA: TGTGCCAGCAGCCCAGGAGGAGCTGCCGGTACGCAGTATTTT
CDR3: CASSPGGAAGTQYF
D: NA
size: few
J: TRBJ2-3
V: TRBV7-2

DNA: TGTGCTAGTGGCCCTGACACGACTCCGAACACTGAAGCTTTCTTT
CDR3: CASGPDTTPNTEAFF
D: NA
size: few
J: TRBJ1-1
V: TRBV12-5

DNA: TGTGCCAGCAGTGTCTACCGGGAGCCCACGGGATACACCTTC
CDR3: CASSVYREPTGYTF
D: NA
size: few
J: TRBJ1-2
V: TRBV12-3/TRBV12-4

DNA: TGTGCCATCAGTGAGGGTGCAGGGAATTATCGCGAGCAGTACTTC
CDR3: CAISEGAGNYREQYF
D: NA
size: many
J: TRBJ2-7
V: TRBV10-3

DNA: TGCGCCAGCAGCTTGATGGCTAGCGGGAGGGTAAAATGGGACGGCTCCTACGAGCAGTACTTC
CDR3: CASSLMASGRVKWDGSYEQYF
D: TRBD2
size: few
J: TRBJ2-7
V: TRBV5-1

DNA: TGCAGTGCTAGAGATCTCGCCGGGGGACATAATTCACCCCTCCACTTT
CDR3: CSARDLAGGHNSPLHF
D: NA
size: NA
J: TRBJ1-6
V: TRBV20-1

DNA: TGTGCCAGCGGGGACAGGGGAAAGGGTAACAATCAGCCCCAGCATTTT
CDR3: CASGDRGKGNNQPQHF
D: TRBD1
size: NA
J: TRBJ1-5
V: TRBV28

DNA: TGCAGCGTTGAAGGAGGGATGGTGGTAGGGAGCACCTACAATGAGCAGTTCTTC
CDR3: CSVEGGMVVGSTYNEQFF
D: NA
size: NA
J: TRBJ2-1
V: TRBV29-1

DNA: TGTGCCAGCAGTGATGGGATAGGGGGTCGGGAGCAGTACTTC
CDR3: CASSDGIGGREQYF
D: NA
size: many
J: TRBJ2-7
V: TRBV25-1

DNA: TGTGCCAGCAGCTTCTCAGGCCGAGAGCAGTTCTTC
CDR3: CASSFSGREQFF
D: NA
size: many
J: TRBJ2-1
V: TRBV5-5

DNA: TGTGCCACCAGTGATTTGGGCGAGACTGGAACCCTTGCCGCGCAGTATTTT
CDR3: CATSDLGETGTLAAQYF
D: NA
size: many
J: TRBJ2-3
V: TRBV24-1

DNA: TGCAGTGCCCCACTAGCGGGAGCTGAAGATACGCAGTATTTT
CDR3: CSAPLAGAEDTQYF
D: TRBD2
size: many
J: TRBJ2-3
V: TRBV20-1

DNA: TGTGCCAGCAGCTTAACCGGGGGACGGACCGGGGAGCTGTTTTTT
CDR3: CASSLTGGRTGELFF
D: NA
size: many
J: TRBJ2-2
V: TRBV7-3

DNA: TGTGCCAGCAGTTACGGGGACAGCCTTTTGTACGAGCAGTACTTC
CDR3: CASSYGDSLLYEQYF
D: TRBD1
size: few
J: TRBJ2-7
V: TRBV6-2/TRBV6-3

DNA: TGTGCCAGCAGTCCCGGACCGATAAAACAGCCCCAGCATTTT
CDR3: CASSPGPIKQPQHF
D: NA
size: NA
J: TRBJ1-5
V: TRBV12-3/TRBV12-4

DNA: TGTGCCAGCAGCTCCGGACAGGGTGGCTACACCTTC
CDR3: CASSSGQGGYTF
D: TRBD1
size: many
J: TRBJ1-2
V: TRBV7-2